This is a list of T cell receptor beta chains from one sample in a study of blood T cell repertoires in COVID-19. TCRdb keeps only in-frame clones here, not all; method: immunoSEQ multiplex PCR. The profile shows about 130,000 clones, just under 85% of them singletons. Sequencing was carried out using PBMCs or T cells enriched from blood (not recorded which). These receptors were taken from a man aged 45-65 years who had recovered from COVID-19. The CDR3 runs from the conserved cysteine through the conserved F or W. The order of the fields is D gene, V gene, J gene, CDR3 protein. D genes are given only for firm matches.

D: -
V: TRBV7-2
J: TRBJ2-3
CDR3: CASSLAGRGNTDTQYF

D: TRBD1
V: TRBV11-2
J: TRBJ2-1
CDR3: CASSRDRERYNEQFF

D: -
V: TRBV4-1
J: TRBJ1-5
CDR3: CASSLASGVRVQHF

D: TRBD1
V: TRBV10-1
J: TRBJ2-3
CDR3: CASSGETGDVTDTQYF

D: TRBD1
V: TRBV9
J: TRBJ2-3
CDR3: CASSDDRALGTDTQYF

D: -
V: TRBV5-1
J: TRBJ1-2
CDR3: CASSLSGNYGYTF

D: -
V: TRBV4-1
J: TRBJ1-2
CDR3: CASSQEGGGGQGYTF

D: TRBD1
V: TRBV5-6
J: TRBJ1-1
CDR3: CASSFYRPGQGGTEAFF

D: TRBD2
V: TRBV4-3
J: TRBJ2-3
CDR3: CASSQEAGRTDTQYF

D: -
V: TRBV4-1
J: TRBJ2-1
CDR3: CASSQDPGAYNEQFF

D: -
V: TRBV12-5
J: TRBJ1-1
CDR3: CASGLATYEGEINTEAFF

D: TRBD1
V: TRBV16
J: TRBJ2-3
CDR3: CASSQSGTGFADTQYF

D: TRBD1
V: TRBV5-6
J: TRBJ1-4
CDR3: CATGQGSGKLFF

D: -
V: TRBV4-3
J: TRBJ1-1
CDR3: CASSQDWGDTEAFF

D: -
V: TRBV9
J: TRBJ2-1
CDR3: CASSHKTDPRPFF

D: TRBD2
V: TRBV3-1/TRBV3-2
J: TRBJ2-5
CDR3: CASSQRPGLVNSETQYF

D: -
V: TRBV11-2
J: TRBJ1-4
CDR3: CASSLTVNEKLFF

D: -
V: TRBV7-3
J: TRBJ2-2
CDR3: CASSLSGNTGELFF

D: -
V: TRBV4-3
J: TRBJ1-4
CDR3: CASSQDPINEKLFF

D: TRBD2
V: TRBV29-1
J: TRBJ2-7
CDR3: CSVEKRGASYEQYF

D: -
V: TRBV13
J: TRBJ1-1
CDR3: CASKPTEAGTEAFF

D: TRBD1
V: TRBV9
J: TRBJ2-7
CDR3: CASSVRDRANSYEQYF

D: TRBD2
V: TRBV30
J: TRBJ2-2
CDR3: CAWSGTSGGVTGELFF

D: TRBD1
V: TRBV4-1
J: TRBJ2-3
CDR3: CASSQGQGDTQYF